Below, one T cell receptor beta chain is given with its context. Its antigen remains unidentified. It has no much larger one-base neighbor in the sample; base qualities were not kept. Here V drops 4 bases and J drops 3 bases, and the junction holds 7 bases not matched to any gene. From the cysteine up to the phenylalanine, the CDR3 has a length of 16 residues. The entry retains the CDR3 DNA only, 48 bases that are in frame from base 1. The germline V gene (reference sequence) gives CDR1 as SGHNT and CDR2 as YYREEE. The data were obtained in a study of technical replicates of blood from a few donors (dated by TCRdb to 2016 to 2017). Receptor libraries were prepared by the immunoSEQ multiplex PCR assay. Here the immuneACCESS table is served through TCRdb, limited to in-frame sequences with V and J called. Missing clones are a known gap in these copies; in checked studies unresolved V genes cover under half, and the rest lacks a known reason. A total of roughly 87,000 clones appear in this sample, 91% of them only once. Under 0.5% of the sample comes from the top ten.

The sequenced sample was T cells isolated from PBMCs. This clonotype was sampled from a human donor in good health. This chain joins TRBV5-4 to TRBJ2-7, and TRBD2 matches 13 of the central bases. The DNA sequence is given as TGTGCCAGCAGCGGGGGGACTAGCGGGAACTTCTACGAGCAGTACTTC. Its protein product is CASSGGTSGNFYEQYF.